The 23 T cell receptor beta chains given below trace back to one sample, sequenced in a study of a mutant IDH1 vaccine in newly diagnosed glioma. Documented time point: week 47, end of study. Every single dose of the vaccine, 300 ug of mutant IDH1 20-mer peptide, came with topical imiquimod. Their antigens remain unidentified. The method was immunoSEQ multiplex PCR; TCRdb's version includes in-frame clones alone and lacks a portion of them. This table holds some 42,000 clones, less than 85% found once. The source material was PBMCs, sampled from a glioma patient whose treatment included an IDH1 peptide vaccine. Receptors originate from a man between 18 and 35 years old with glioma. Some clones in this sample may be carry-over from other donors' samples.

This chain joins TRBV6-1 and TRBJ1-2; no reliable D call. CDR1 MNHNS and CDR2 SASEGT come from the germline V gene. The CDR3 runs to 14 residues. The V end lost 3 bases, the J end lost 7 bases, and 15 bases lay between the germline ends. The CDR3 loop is CASSEMGFGFGYTF. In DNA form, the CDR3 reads TGTGCCAGCAGTGAGATGGGGTTTGGGTTTGGCTACACCTTC.

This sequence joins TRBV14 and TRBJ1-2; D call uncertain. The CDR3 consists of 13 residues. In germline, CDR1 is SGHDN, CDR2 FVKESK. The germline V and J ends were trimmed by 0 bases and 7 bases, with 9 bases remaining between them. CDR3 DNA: TGTGCCAGCAGCCAAGATTTAGAGGGTGGCTACACCTTC. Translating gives CASSQDLEGGYTF.

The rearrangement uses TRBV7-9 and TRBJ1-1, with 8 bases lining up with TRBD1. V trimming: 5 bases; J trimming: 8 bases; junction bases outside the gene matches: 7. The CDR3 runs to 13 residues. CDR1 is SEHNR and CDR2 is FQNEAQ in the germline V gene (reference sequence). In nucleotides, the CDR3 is TGTGCCAGCAGCCCCCAGGGGGCAAGAGAAGCTTTCTTT. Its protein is CASSPQGAREAFF.

The CDR3 coding sequence is TGTGCCATCAGCCAATTCCGGGACAGGGTTTACGAGCAGTACTTC. Amino acid sequence: CAISQFRDRVYEQYF. The rearrangement uses TRBV10-3 and TRBJ2-7, with 9 bases fitting TRBD1. The length of the CDR3 is 15 residues. In germline, CDR1 is ENHRY, CDR2 SYGVKD. Trimming cost V 6 bases and J 4 bases; bases outside gene matches: 10.

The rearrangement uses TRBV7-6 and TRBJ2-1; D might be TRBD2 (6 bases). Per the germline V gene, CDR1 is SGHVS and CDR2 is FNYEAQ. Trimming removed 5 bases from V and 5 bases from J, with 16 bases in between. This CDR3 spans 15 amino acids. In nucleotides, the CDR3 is TGTGCCAGCAGCCCGACTGGCGGGACTGACAATGAGCAGTTCTTC. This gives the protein CASSPTGGTDNEQFF.

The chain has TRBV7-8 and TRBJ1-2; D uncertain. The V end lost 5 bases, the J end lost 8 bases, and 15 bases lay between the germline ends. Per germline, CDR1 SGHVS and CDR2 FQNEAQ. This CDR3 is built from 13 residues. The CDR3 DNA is TGTGCCAGCAGCCCCCTGTCGCCCGGCGGCTACACCTTC. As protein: CASSPLSPGGYTF.

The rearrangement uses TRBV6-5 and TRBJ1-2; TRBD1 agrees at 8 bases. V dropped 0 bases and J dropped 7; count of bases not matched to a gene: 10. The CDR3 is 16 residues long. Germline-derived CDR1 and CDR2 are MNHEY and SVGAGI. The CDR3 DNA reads TGTGCCAGCAGTTACTCAAGTCCGCAGACAGGGGCTGGCTACACCTTC. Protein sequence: CASSYSSPQTGAGYTF.

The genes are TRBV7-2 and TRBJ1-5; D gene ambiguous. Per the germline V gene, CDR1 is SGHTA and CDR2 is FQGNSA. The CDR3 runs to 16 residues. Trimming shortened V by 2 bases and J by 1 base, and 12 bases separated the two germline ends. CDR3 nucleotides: TGTGCCAGCAGCTTATTTGGAGGGCTGAGCAATCAGCCCCAGCATTTT. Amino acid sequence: CASSLFGGLSNQPQHF.

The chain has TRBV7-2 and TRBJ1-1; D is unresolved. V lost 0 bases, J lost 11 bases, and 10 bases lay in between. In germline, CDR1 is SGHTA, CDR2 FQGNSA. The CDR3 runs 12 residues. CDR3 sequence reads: CASSLAGLGAFF. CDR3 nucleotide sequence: TGTGCCAGCAGCTTAGCAGGTCTTGGGGCTTTCTTT.

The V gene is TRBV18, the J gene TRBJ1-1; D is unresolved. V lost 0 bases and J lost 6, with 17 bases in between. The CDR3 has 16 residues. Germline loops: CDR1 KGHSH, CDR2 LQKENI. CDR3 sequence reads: CASSPPPRVRGSEAFF. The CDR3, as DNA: TGTGCCAGCTCACCACCGCCCCGGGTCCGAGGGTCTGAAGCTTTCTTT. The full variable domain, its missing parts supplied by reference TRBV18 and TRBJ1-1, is NAGVMQNPRHLVRRRGQEARLRCSPMKGHSHVYWYRQLPEEGLKFMVYLQKENIIDESGMPKERFSAEFPKEGPSILRIQQVVRGDSAAYFCASSPPPRVRGSEAFFGQGTRLTVV.

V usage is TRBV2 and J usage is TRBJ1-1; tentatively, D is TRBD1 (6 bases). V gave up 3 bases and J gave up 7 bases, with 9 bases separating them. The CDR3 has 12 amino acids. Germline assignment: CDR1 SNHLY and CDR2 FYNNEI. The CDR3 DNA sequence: TGTGCCAGCAGTGACAGGACAGTTGAAGCTTTCTTT. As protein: CASSDRTVEAFF.

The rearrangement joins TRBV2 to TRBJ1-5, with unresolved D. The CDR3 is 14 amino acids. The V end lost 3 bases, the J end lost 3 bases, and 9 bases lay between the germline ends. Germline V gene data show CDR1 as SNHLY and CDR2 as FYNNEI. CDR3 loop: CASSDRHSNQPQHF. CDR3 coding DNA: TGTGCCAGCAGTGATAGACACTCCAATCAGCCCCAGCATTTT.

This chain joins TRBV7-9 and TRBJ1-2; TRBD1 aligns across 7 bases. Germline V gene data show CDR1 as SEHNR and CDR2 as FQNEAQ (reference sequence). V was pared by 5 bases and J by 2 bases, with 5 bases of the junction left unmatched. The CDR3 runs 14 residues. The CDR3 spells CASSPTTGNYGYTF. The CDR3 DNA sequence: TGTGCCAGCAGCCCTACGACAGGGAACTATGGCTACACCTTC.

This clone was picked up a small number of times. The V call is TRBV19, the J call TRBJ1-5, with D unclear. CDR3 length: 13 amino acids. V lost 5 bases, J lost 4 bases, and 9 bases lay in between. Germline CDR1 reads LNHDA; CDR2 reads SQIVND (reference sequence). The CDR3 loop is CASSFAQNQPQHF. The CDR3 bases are TGTGCCAGTAGTTTCGCACAAAATCAGCCCCAGCATTTT. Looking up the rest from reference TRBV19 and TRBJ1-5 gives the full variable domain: DGGITQSPKYLFRKEGQNVTLSCEQNLNHDAMYWYRQDPGQGLRLIYYSQIVNDFQKGDIAEGYSVSREKKESFPLTVTSAQKNPTAFYLCASSFAQNQPQHFGDGTRLSIL.

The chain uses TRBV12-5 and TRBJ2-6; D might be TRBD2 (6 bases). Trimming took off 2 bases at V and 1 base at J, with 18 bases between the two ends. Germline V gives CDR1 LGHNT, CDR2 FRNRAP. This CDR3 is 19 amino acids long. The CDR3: CASGLPPGLNRSGANVLTF. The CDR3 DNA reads TGTGCTAGTGGTTTGCCCCCCGGACTAAATAGGTCTGGGGCCAACGTCCTGACTTTC.

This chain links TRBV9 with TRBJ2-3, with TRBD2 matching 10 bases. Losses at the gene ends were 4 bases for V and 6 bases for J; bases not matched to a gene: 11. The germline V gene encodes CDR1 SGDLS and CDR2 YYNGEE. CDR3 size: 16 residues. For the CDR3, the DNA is TGTGCCAGCAGCCCCGACCCTAGCGGGAGAAGCGATACGCAGTATTTT. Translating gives CASSPDPSGRSDTQYF.

This CDR3 reads CASSLGQTQETQYF. The CDR3 DNA follows: TGTGCCAGCAGCCTCGGACAGACCCAAGAGACCCAGTACTTC. This sequence joins TRBV5-4 and TRBJ2-5; weak D call: TRBD1 (6 bases). Germline values: CDR1 SGHNT, CDR2 YYREEE (reference sequence). V lost 4 bases and J 1 base, leaving 11 bases between the germline ends. CDR3 length: 14 residues.

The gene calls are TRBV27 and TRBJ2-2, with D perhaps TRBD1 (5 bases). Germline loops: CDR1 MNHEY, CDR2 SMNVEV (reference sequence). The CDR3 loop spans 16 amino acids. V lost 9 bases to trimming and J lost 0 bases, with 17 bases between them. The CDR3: CASLVFWGANTGELFF. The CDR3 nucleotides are TGTGCCAGTCTAGTATTTTGGGGCGCGAACACCGGGGAGCTGTTTTTT.

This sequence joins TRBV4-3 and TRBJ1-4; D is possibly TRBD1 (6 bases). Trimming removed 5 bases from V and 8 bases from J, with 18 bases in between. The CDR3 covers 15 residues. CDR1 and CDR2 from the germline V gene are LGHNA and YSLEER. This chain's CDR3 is CASSYQGGQREKLFF. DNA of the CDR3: TGCGCCAGCAGCTACCAAGGGGGGCAGAGGGAAAAACTGTTTTTT.

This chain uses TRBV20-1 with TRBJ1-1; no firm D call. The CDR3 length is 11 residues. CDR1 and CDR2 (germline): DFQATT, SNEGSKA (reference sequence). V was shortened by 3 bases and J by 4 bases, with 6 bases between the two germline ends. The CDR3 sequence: CSAREATEAFF. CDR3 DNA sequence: TGCAGTGCTAGGGAGGCCACTGAAGCTTTCTTT.

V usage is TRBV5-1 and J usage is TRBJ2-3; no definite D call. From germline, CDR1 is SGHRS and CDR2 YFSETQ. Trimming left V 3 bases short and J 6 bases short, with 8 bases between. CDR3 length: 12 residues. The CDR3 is CASSSNLDTQYF. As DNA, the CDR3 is TGCGCCAGCAGCTCGAATTTGGATACGCAGTATTTT.

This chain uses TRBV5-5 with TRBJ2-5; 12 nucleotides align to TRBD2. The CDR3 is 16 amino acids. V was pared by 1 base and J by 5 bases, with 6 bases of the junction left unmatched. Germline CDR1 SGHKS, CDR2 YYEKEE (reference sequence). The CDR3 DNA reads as TGTGCCAGCAGCTTGATCCTAGCGGGAGGGGGGGAGACCCAGTACTTC. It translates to CASSLILAGGGETQYF.

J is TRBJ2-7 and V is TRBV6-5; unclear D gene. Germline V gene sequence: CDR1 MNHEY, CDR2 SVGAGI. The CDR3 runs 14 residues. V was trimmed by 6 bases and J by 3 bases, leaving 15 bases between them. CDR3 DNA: TGTGCCAGCAGCCTAAACCCAGGCAACTACGAGCAGTACTTC. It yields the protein CASSLNPGNYEQYF.